Sequencing of this T cell receptor (beta chain) was carried out in a study of identical twins (dated by TCRdb to about 2016). At the level of the whole study: TCR alpha and beta repertoires from monozygotic twins, unrelated adults of various ages and cord blood were deep-sequenced to test whether fetal clonotypes persist. To rule out contamination, replicate twin experiments were performed at different times with different library preparation protocols.

Taken from the germline V gene, the CDR1 and CDR2 loops are SGHRS and YFSETQ. At the junction V is shortened by 0 bases and J by 0 bases, with 10 bases in between. The CDR3 runs 15 residues from the cysteine to the phenylalanine. Only the CDR3 DNA is retained, 45 bases long and in frame from the first base. This clonotype turned up a few times. Its specific antigen is unknown. Base qualities are not at hand, and no much larger clone is one base apart. To prepare the library, 5' RACE was applied. The instrument was an Illumina HiSeq 2000. A universal primer binding site was added through template switching, and the final cDNA carried a unique molecular identifier so that TCR cDNA molecules could be counted accurately. First-strand cDNA for TCR alpha and beta chains was synthesized from specific primers in the conserved constant-segment region. To control for contamination, every cDNA library was double barcoded, receiving both a SMART-Mk sample barcode and Illumina barcodes. TruSeq adapter sequences, together with Illumina sample barcodes, were added in two successive PCR steps. The Illumina HiSeq platform was used with custom primers to sequence TCR alpha and beta cDNA libraries. The study's own analysis went as follows. MiGEC processed the raw reads to extract unique molecular identifiers, while MiXCR was used to determine the CDR3 positions. Recombination models were inferred per individual with the repgenHMM and IGoR tools using an EM algorithm. Shared clonotype analysis was performed with the tcR package in R, normalizing sharing by the product of cloneset sizes. To study raw recombination free of thymic and clonal selection effects, out-of-frame nonproductive sequences were analyzed. TCRdb trimmed public reads at Q25 via fastp, called clones via MiXCR and kept in-frame beta chains. Rows matching on CDR3 protein sequence are summarized as one entry with the most common DNA and genes. The V and J calls shown here were made by TCRdb, not taken from the authors' results. This sample comprises roughly 260,000 distinct CDR3 sequences, 11% to 15% of them detected only once. The ten largest clones take up approximately 10% of the sample.

Here is what the overall study found, with its caveats: Out-of-frame TCR alpha sequences shared between twins showed an excess of low generation-probability sequences compared with coincidental sharing between unrelated individuals. In monozygotic twins, recombination models systematically underestimated out-of-frame TCR alpha sharing, but the models matched the sharing seen between unrelated individuals. Zero-insertion analyses could be partly confounded by invariant T cells such as MAIT and iNKT, though diverse VJ usage argued against such confounding for most clonotypes. Because the same donors could not be followed over many years, the conclusions depended on cross-sectional statistical analysis. In beta out-of-frame sequences, excess twin sharing was weaker, because having fewer shared sequences lowered the signal-to-noise ratio. Abundant cord blood beta clonotypes had fewer insertions, young adult naive repertoires showed a similar but weaker trend, and memory repertoires showed no such trend.

Only healthy Caucasian donors were included. Using Miltenyi CD45RO+ enrichment and human naive T-cell isolation kits, memory (CD45RO+) and naive T cells were isolated from PBMC. The TCR comes from a woman between 18 and 29 years old in good health. The chain is assembled from TRBV5-1 and TRBJ2-7, with the D gene too uncertain to name. What was sequenced was memory (CD45RO+) T cells sorted from blood. The label giving this sample's cell subset or site can be read as: CD45RO+ enriched T cells. The CDR3 here reads CASSLELESSYEQYF. The DNA reads as follows: TGCGCCAGCAGCTTGGAGCTGGAGAGCTCCTACGAGCAGTACTTC.